This T cell receptor beta chain was sequenced during a study of blood T cell repertoires in COVID-19. Overall study: The United States, Italy and Spain were the sources of the acute and convalescent COVID-19 samples.

The CDR3 has 13 amino acids. V lost 3 bases and J 11 bases, leaving 16 bases between the germline ends. Seattle patient enrollment occurred during active infection, with longitudinal follow-up thereafter. Generated by immunoSEQ multiplex PCR, the TCRdb table keeps only in-frame clones and is missing some. The sample includes a few hundred thousand clones, approximately 85% of them seen just once. The sample consisted of peripheral blood. The J gene is TRBJ1-1, the V gene TRBV12-3 or TRBV12-4, with a weak D call TRBD1 (6 bases). The source is a woman aged 80 or over with COVID-19, enrolled during active disease. CDR3 sequence: CASSFSGQLGAFF. The CDR3 DNA sequence: TGTGCCAGCAGTTTCTCAGGACAGCTCGGGGCTTTCTTT.